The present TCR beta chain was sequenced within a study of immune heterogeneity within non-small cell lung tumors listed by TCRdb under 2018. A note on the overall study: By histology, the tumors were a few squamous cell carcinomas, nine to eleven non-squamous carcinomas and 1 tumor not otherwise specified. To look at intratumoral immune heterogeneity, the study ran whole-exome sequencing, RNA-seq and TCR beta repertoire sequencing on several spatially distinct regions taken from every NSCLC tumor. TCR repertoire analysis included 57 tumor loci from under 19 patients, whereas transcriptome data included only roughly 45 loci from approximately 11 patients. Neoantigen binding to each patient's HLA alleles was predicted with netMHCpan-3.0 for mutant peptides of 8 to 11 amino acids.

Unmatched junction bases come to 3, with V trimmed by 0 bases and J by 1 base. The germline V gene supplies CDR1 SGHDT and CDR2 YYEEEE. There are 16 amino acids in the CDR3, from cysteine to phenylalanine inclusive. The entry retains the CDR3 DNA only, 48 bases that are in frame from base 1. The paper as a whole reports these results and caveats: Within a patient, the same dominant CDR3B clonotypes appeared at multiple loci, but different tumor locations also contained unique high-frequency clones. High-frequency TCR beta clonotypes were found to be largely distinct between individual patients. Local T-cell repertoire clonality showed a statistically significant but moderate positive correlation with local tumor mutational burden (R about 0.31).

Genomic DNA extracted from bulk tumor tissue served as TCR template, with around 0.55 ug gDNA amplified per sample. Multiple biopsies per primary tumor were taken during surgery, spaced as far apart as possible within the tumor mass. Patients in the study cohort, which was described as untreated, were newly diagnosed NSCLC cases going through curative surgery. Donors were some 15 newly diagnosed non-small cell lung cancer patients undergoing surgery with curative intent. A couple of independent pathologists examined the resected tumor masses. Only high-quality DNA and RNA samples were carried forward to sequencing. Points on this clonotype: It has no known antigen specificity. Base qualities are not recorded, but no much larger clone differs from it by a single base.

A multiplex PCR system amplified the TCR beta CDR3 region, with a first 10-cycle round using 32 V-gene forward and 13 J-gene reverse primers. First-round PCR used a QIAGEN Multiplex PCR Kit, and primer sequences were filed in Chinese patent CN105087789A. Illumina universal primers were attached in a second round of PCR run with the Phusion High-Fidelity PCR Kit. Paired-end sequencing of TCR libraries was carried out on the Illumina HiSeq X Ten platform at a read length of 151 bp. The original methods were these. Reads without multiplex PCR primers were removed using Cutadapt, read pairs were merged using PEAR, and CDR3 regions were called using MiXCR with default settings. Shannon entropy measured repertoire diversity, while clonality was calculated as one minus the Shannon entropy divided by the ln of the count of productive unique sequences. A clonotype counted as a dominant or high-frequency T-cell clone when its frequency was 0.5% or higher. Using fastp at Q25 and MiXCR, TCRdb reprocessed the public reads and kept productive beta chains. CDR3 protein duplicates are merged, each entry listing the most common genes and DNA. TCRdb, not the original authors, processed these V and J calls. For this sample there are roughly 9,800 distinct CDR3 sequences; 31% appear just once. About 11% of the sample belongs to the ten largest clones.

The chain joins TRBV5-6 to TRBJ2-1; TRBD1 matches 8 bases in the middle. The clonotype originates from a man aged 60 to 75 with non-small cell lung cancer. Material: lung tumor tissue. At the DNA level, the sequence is TGTGCCAGCAGCTTGGCTACAGGGGGTTCCTACAATGAGCAGTTCTTC. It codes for CASSLATGGSYNEQFF. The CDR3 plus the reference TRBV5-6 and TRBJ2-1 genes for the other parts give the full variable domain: DAGVTQSPTHLIKTRGQQVTLRCSPKSGHDTVSWYQQALGQGPQFIFQYYEEEERQRGNFPDRFSGHQFPNYSSELNVNALLLGDSALYLCASSLATGGSYNEQFFGPGTRLTVL.